The TCR beta chain under discussion was sequenced for a study of blood T cell repertoires in COVID-19. Whole-study context: The study drew acute and convalescent COVID-19 samples from the United States, Italy and Spain. T cells, B-cell-depleted T cells, or PBMCs supplied cDNA or gDNA.

Under the authors' procedure: From reference gene primer amplification, estimates of nucleated cell counts were derived. Generated by immunoSEQ multiplex PCR, the TCRdb table keeps only in-frame clones and is missing some. V, J and clone size derive from that table, while D and trimming were established from the DNA sequence. The table records 150,000 to 200,000 clones, around four fifths of them present only once. This clone was seen a few times. Sequenced input: peripheral blood. The sequence derives from a man in his sixties or seventies with acute or convalescent COVID-19.

The CDR3 DNA follows: TGTGCCAGCAGTTTTCGCAGGAACACTGAAGCTTTCTTT. It codes for CASSFRRNTEAFF. This chain uses TRBV12-3 or TRBV12-4 with TRBJ1-1, with D unresolved. V dropped 3 bases and J dropped 1 base, with 6 bases sitting between them. The CDR3 contains 13 residues.